The rows below give T cell receptor beta chains drawn from one sample of a study of CD8 T cells in ankylosing spondylitis. Each CDR3 protein is one row after TCRdb ran MiXCR on the 5' RACE reads. The sample carries 250,000 to 350,000 distinct CDR3 sequences, about 20% recorded once. The sample taken for sequencing was blood, either unsorted or a sorted T cell fraction (not recorded which). These receptor sequences come from a male donor with ankylosing spondylitis or in good health (not recorded which). CDR3s include the opening cysteine and the closing phenylalanine or tryptophan. The D gene is left open where the match is weak. The listing skips clone size in some rows; elsewhere it reads once, few, many or a size class.

J gene,D gene,clone size,V gene,CDR3 DNA,CDR3 protein
TRBJ2-2,NA,few,TRBV2,TGTGCCAGCAGGATGACAACCACGAACACCGGGGAGCTGTTTTTT,CASRMTTTNTGELFF
TRBJ2-3,TRBD2,few,TRBV9,TGTGCCAGCAGCGACCCCGGGACTAGCGGGGGGGCCGGAACAGATACGCAGTATTTT,CASSDPGTSGGAGTDTQYF
TRBJ2-5,NA,NA,TRBV5-1,TGCGCCAGCAGCACTGGACGGTATGAAGAGACCCAGTACTTC,CASSTGRYEETQYF
TRBJ2-1,NA,many,TRBV5-1,TGCGCCAGCGGCAGCCATAGCGACAATGAGCAGTTCTTC,CASGSHSDNEQFF
TRBJ2-3,NA,few,TRBV30,TGTGCCTGGTCGATAGCGGATACGCAGTATTTT,CAWSIADTQYF
TRBJ1-3,NA,NA,TRBV7-2,TGTGCCAGCAGCTTAGGGACTGGCCAGATCAACACCATATATTTT,CASSLGTGQINTIYF
TRBJ1-5,NA,many,TRBV12-3/TRBV12-4,TGTGCCAGCAGTTTAGGAGTTGGGACGAGCAATCAGCCCCAGCATTTT,CASSLGVGTSNQPQHF
TRBJ2-5,NA,NA,TRBV20-1,TGCAGTGCTGGGCCCGGGCCCCCTGCCCAAGAGACCCAGTACTTC,CSAGPGPPAQETQYF
TRBJ1-5,NA,few,TRBV12-3/TRBV12-4,TGTGCCAGCACCTTTAGCCTGAATCAGCCCCAGCATTTT,CASTFSLNQPQHF
TRBJ2-3,TRBD2,few,TRBV7-2,TGTGCCAGCAGCGACAGCGGGAGGGCCGCTACGCAGTATTTT,CASSDSGRAATQYF
TRBJ2-1,NA,few,TRBV24-1,TGTGCCACGGCCCCCCGGGAACCCTACAATGAGCAGTTCTTC,CATAPREPYNEQFF
TRBJ2-3,NA,NA,TRBV20-1,TGCAGTGCCAGGCCCCTAGGTACTGGCGGGAAATCAGATACGCAGTATTTT,CSARPLGTGGKSDTQYF
TRBJ2-3,NA,NA,TRBV5-1,TGCGCCAGCAGCTTGGAGTACCCGGCGTTGGCAGATACGCAGTATTTT,CASSLEYPALADTQYF
TRBJ2-3,NA,NA,TRBV9,TGTGCCAGCAGCATCCTGACAGGGACTAGCACAGATACGCAGTATTTT,CASSILTGTSTDTQYF
TRBJ1-1,NA,few,TRBV12-3/TRBV12-4,TGTGCCAGCAGTTTGGGCAAGGAGATGAACACTGAAGCTTTCTTT,CASSLGKEMNTEAFF
TRBJ2-2,NA,NA,TRBV3-1,TGTGCCAGCAGCCAAGAACCGAACACCGGGAAGCTGTTTTTT,CASSQEPNTGKLFF
TRBJ2-3,NA,NA,TRBV6-1,TGTGCCAGCAACCGACAGGTACCAAAAACCACAGATACGCAGTATTTT,CASNRQVPKTTDTQYF
TRBJ2-3,TRBD2,few,TRBV5-1,TGCGCCAGCAGCGAGCATCCCCAATCAAGCACTAGCGTGACAGATACGCAGTATTTT,CASSEHPQSSTSVTDTQYF
TRBJ2-3,TRBD2,NA,TRBV11-3,TGTGCCAGCAGCCCTCGACCCGGGACTAGCGGGAGAGATACGCAGTATTTT,CASSPRPGTSGRDTQYF
TRBJ2-3,NA,NA,TRBV12-3/TRBV12-4,TGTGCCAGCACCCAGTGGGCCGTGCAGTATTTT,CASTQWAVQYF
TRBJ1-1,NA,NA,TRBV10-3,TGTGCCATCAGTCACCAACAGGGCTCTGAAGCTTTCTTT,CAISHQQGSEAFF
TRBJ2-3,NA,NA,TRBV5-1,TGCGCCAGCAGCTACCTCGGCGGGAGCACAGATACGCAGTATTTT,CASSYLGGSTDTQYF
TRBJ1-1,TRBD1,few,TRBV28,TGTGCCACCCTCCGGACAGGGGGAAACACTGAAGCTTTCTTT,CATLRTGGNTEAFF
TRBJ2-3,NA,few,TRBV10-3,TGTGCCATCAGTGCCGCAGGGTTCCATCCAGATACGCAGTATTTT,CAISAAGFHPDTQYF
TRBJ1-5,TRBD1,NA,TRBV15,TGTGCCACCAGCAGAGCTTCGACAGGGAATAGCAATCAGCCCCAGCATTTT,CATSRASTGNSNQPQHF
TRBJ2-5,NA,NA,TRBV12-3/TRBV12-4,TGTGCCAGCAGAATGAGTGGGGGCCAAGAGACCCAGTACTTC,CASRMSGGQETQYF
TRBJ2-3,NA,NA,TRBV12-3/TRBV12-4,TGTGCCAGCAGCCCCGACAGTTTCACAGATACGCAGTATTTT,CASSPDSFTDTQYF
TRBJ1-5,TRBD1,few,TRBV15,TGTGCCACCAGCAAAGACAGGGATCAGCCCCAGCATTTT,CATSKDRDQPQHF
TRBJ2-1,TRBD1,few,TRBV5-1,TGCGCCAGCAGCTTAAGACAGGGCGACTACAATGAGCAGTTCTTC,CASSLRQGDYNEQFF
TRBJ1-6,NA,NA,TRBV20-1,TGCAGTCCGTCGACCGGTCCCCTCCACTTT,CSPSTGPLHF
TRBJ1-1,NA,many,TRBV20-1,TGCAGTGCTAGAGAAGCCGGACGTGTGACTGAAGCTTTCTTT,CSAREAGRVTEAFF
TRBJ2-5,TRBD1,many,TRBV4-1,TGCGCCAGCAGCTTACAGGGGCGCCCCGAGACCCAGTACTTC,CASSLQGRPETQYF
TRBJ2-1,NA,NA,TRBV27,TGTGCCGGCATGGCGGGGTATAGCTCCTACAATGAGCAGTTCTTC,CAGMAGYSSYNEQFF
TRBJ1-5,TRBD1,few,TRBV6-2/TRBV6-3,TGTGCCACCCAGAGGACAGGGAATCAGCCCCAGCATTTT,CATQRTGNQPQHF
TRBJ2-3,TRBD2,many,TRBV29-1,TGCAGCGTCCGGACTAGCGGGATTACAGATACGCAGTATTTT,CSVRTSGITDTQYF
TRBJ1-2,NA,NA,TRBV7-3,TGTGCCAGCAGCCCGGACGGATATGGTGGCTACACCTTC,CASSPDGYGGYTF
TRBJ1-1,NA,many,TRBV6-1,TGTGCCAGCAACCCAGGGATCGAGAACACTGAAGCTTTCTTT,CASNPGIENTEAFF
TRBJ2-1,TRBD1,NA,TRBV4-1,TGCGCCAGCAGCCAAGAGGTTACCGGACAGGGGAACAATGAGCAGTTCTTC,CASSQEVTGQGNNEQFF
TRBJ2-3,TRBD2,NA,TRBV20-1,TGCAGCTTCTCTAGCGGGGCCCCGGATACGCAGTATTTT,CSFSSGAPDTQYF
TRBJ1-1,NA,NA,TRBV5-1,TGCGCCAGCAGCTTGGACGGCAGGGGTAACACTGAAGCTTTCTTT,CASSLDGRGNTEAFF
TRBJ1-1,NA,NA,TRBV12-3/TRBV12-4,TGTGCCAGCAGTCTCGATGTAAGGGCGAACACTGAAGCTTTCTTT,CASSLDVRANTEAFF
TRBJ1-5,NA,few,TRBV3-1,TGTGCCAGCAGCCAAAACAGGGACCAGCCCCAGCATTTT,CASSQNRDQPQHF
TRBJ2-5,NA,few,TRBV29-1,TGCAGCGTTGAAGGACAGCCGGAGGGGACCCAGTACTTC,CSVEGQPEGTQYF
TRBJ2-3,TRBD1,few,TRBV5-1,TGCGCCAGCAGCGAAACAGGGGGAAGGACAGATACGCAGTATTTT,CASSETGGRTDTQYF
TRBJ1-2,NA,few,TRBV6-5,NA,CASSTSGHYGYTF
TRBJ2-3,NA,few,TRBV9,TGTGCCAGCCAATCTCAGACAGATACGCAGTATTTT,CASQSQTDTQYF
TRBJ1-2,NA,NA,TRBV29-1,TGCAGCGTTGGGGTGATCTATGGCTACACCTTC,CSVGVIYGYTF
TRBJ1-1,NA,many,TRBV20-1,TGCAGTGCTAGAGATCGGGCCGGGTTCGGTGAAGCTTTCTTT,CSARDRAGFGEAFF
TRBJ2-2,TRBD2,many,TRBV6-1,TGTGCCAGCAGTACCAGCGGGGGGGCCGTTAAGCTGTTTTTT,CASSTSGGAVKLFF
TRBJ2-3,TRBD2,many,TRBV3-1,TGTGCCAGCAGCCGCGGACTAGCGGGGCTCACAGATACGCAGTATTTT,CASSRGLAGLTDTQYF
TRBJ2-2,NA,few,TRBV5-5,TGTGCCAGCAGCTTGGCAGGGGCGCTCGGCGGGGAGCTGTTTTTT,CASSLAGALGGELFF
TRBJ2-6,TRBD1,NA,TRBV28,TGTGCCAGCAGTTTTGGACAGGGGGCTGGGGCCAACGTCCTGACTTTC,CASSFGQGAGANVLTF
TRBJ2-5,NA,NA,TRBV30,TGTGCCTGGAGTGCCACAGGAGAGACCCAGTACTTC,CAWSATGETQYF
TRBJ2-1,TRBD2,few,TRBV7-3,TGTGCCAGCAGCCCCTATAGTGGGACTAGCGGGGGAAATGAGCAGTTCTTC,CASSPYSGTSGGNEQFF
TRBJ2-2,TRBD1,many,TRBV11-2,TGTGCCAGCAGTTTATTCAGGGGGCGAAGAAACACCGGGGAGCTGTTTTTT,CASSLFRGRRNTGELFF